The sequence of this T cell receptor (beta chain) was determined in a study of technical replicates of blood from a few donors (dated by TCRdb to about 2017). CDR1 and CDR2, looked up from the germline V gene, are SGHVS and FQNEAQ. V is shortened by 5 bases, J by 8 bases, and the region joining them spans 18 bases. CDR3 length: 15 amino acids, cysteine to phenylalanine. Only the CDR3 region is kept as DNA, spanning 45 bases read in frame from base 1. This clone turned up a few times. Its antigen is currently not known. Base qualities are not recorded, but no much larger clone differs from it by a single base. Library construction relied on the immunoSEQ multiplex PCR assay. This immuneACCESS table, as held by TCRdb, lists in-frame sequences with V and J called but not all clones. Of the missing ones, under half trace to an unresolved V gene in checked studies; the others have no known cause. The sample includes tens of thousands of clones, with approximately 90% observed a single time. The top ten constitute about 4.7% of the sample.

The chain uses TRBV7-8 and TRBJ1-4, and perhaps TRBD1 as D gene, on 5 matching bases. The origin of this receptor is a human donor in good health. Some clones in this sample may be carry-over from other donors' samples. The specimen sequenced was PBMCs. In nucleotides, the sequence is TGTGCCAGCAGCCATCGCCGAGTGGGGGGGGAAAAACTGTTTTTT. Its product reads: CASSHRRVGGEKLFF.